This T cell receptor (beta chain) was observed in a study of cytomegalovirus exposure and HLA in healthy donors. CDR3 size: 16 residues. J was trimmed by 6 bases and V by 2 bases; bases with no gene match: 7. Germline loops: CDR1 WSHSY, CDR2 SAAADI. At collection, donors were nominally healthy, but unrecorded immune exposures were probable. Only one count was recorded for this clone. This sample also contains other DNA sequences that code for the same CDR3. In the PCR, 60 Vbeta and 13 Jbeta primers were used. The table came from immunoSEQ multiplex PCR; TCRdb's copy has only in-frame clones and leaves some out. The table lists 200,000 to 250,000 clones, roughly four fifths of them singletons.

The sample comprised PBMCs. This clonotype originated in a woman aged 40 to 50 in good health and CMV-seronegative. The V call is TRBV10-2, the J call TRBJ2-2; 9 positions match TRBD2. CDR3 residues: CASSEILAGGAGELFF. Here the CDR3 DNA reads TGCGCCAGCAGTGAGATACTGGCGGGAGGGGCCGGGGAGCTGTTTTTT.